This T cell receptor (beta chain) came from a study of identical twins. Details on this clonotype: The antigen is unknown.

Trimming removed 1 base at V and 0 bases at J, with 6 bases between. Germline CDR1 ENHRY, CDR2 SYGVKD. CDR3 size: 14 residues. Study results and limitations: For cord blood, abundant beta clonotypes had fewer insertions, unlike memory repertoires, which showed none. Cross-sectional statistical analysis, not tracking of the same donors, underpinned the conclusions. Modelling underestimated the level of out-of-frame TCR alpha sharing observed in monozygotic twins.

MiXCR, applied by TCRdb to the 5' RACE reads, yields one record per CDR3 protein. This table holds approximately 260,000 distinct CDR3 sequences, around 8.3% found once. The same specimen was also included in a second study, on yellow fever vaccine responses in identical twins.

This chain uses TRBV10-3 with TRBJ1-1; D unclear. This clonotype originated in a woman younger than 30 in good health. Sequenced material: CD8+ T cells sorted from blood. CDR3 bases: TGTGCCATCAGTGAGTGGGGAATGAACACTGAAGCTTTCTTT. Translating it yields CAISEWGMNTEAFF.